This paragraph reports one T cell receptor beta chain. Per the original data handling: How many nucleated cells were present was estimated from reference gene primer amplification. Assay used: immunoSEQ multiplex PCR; TCRdb lists only in-frame clones, some missing. From that table come the V and J calls and clone size; the DNA was used to work out D and trimming. In the table there are tens of thousands of clones, around 86% of which are singletons. These data come from a study of blood T cell repertoires in COVID-19. Study context: Samples representing acute and convalescent COVID-19 were sourced from the United States, Italy and Spain. PBMCs, B-cell-depleted T cells, or T cells provided the cDNA or gDNA that made up the material.

This CDR3 has 16 residues. Germline V gene data show CDR1 as MNHNY and CDR2 as SVGAGI (reference sequence). V was clipped by 6 bases and J by 7 bases; unmatched bases: 11. The J gene is TRBJ2-1, the V gene TRBV6-6; TRBD2 agrees at 11 bases. The sample was peripheral blood. This receptor was obtained from a human donor in a cohort sampled during active COVID-19. CDR3 in DNA: TGTGCCAGCAGCCACCCACCGGGACTAGCGGTAAATGAGCAGTTCTTC. As protein: CASSHPPGLAVNEQFF.